The present T cell receptor beta chain was sequenced within a study of PD-1 blockade in classical Hodgkin lymphoma. Study summary: The patients were dosed with nivolumab 3 mg/kg, infused intravenously every 2 weeks. Points from the study as a whole: Diminished baseline TCR diversity has been reported in newly diagnosed patients relative to healthy donors. Researchers reported that CD4+ TCR diversity, though not CD8+, rose significantly by C4D1.

The CDR3 contains 14 residues. The time point denotes: cycle 4 day 1 (C4D1), after more than five weeks of nivolumab. Relapses following autologous stem cell transplantation were seen in all patients, with brentuximab vedotin exposure varying. This clone was seen once. No antigen is known for it. Clones were sequenced by immunoSEQ multiplex PCR, and TCRdb holds only the in-frame ones, with some missing. The data contain about 21,000 clones, around three quarters of them singletons. The rearrangement links TRBV21-1 to TRBJ2-1; TRBD1 is the table's D call and was not checked against the DNA. TRBV21-1 is termed a pseudogene. Sequencing used peripheral blood mononuclear cells (PBMCs), obtained before the fourth cycle of nivolumab. The receptor comes from a human donor with classical Hodgkin lymphoma. The CDR3 DNA sequence: TGTGCCAGCATGGATCAGGGGCCCTACAATGAGCAGTTCTTC. Its protein is CASMDQGPYNEQFF.